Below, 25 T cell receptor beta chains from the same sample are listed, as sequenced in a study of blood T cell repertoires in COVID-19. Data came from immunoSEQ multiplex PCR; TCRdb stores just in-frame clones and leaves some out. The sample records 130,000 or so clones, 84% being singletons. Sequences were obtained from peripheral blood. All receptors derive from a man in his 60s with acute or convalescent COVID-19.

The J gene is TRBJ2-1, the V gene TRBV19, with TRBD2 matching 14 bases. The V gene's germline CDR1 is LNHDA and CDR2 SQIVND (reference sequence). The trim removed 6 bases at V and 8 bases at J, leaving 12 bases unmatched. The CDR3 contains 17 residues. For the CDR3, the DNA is TGTGCCAGTAGCCTTCTAGGCGGGACTAGCGGGAGCCATGAGCAGTTCTTC. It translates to CASSLLGGTSGSHEQFF.

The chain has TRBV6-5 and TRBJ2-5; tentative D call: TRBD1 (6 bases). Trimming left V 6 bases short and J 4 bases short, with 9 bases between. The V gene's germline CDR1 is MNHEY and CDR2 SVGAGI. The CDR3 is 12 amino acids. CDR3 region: CASRQGTETQYF. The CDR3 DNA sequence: TGTGCCAGCAGACAGGGTACAGAGACCCAGTACTTC.

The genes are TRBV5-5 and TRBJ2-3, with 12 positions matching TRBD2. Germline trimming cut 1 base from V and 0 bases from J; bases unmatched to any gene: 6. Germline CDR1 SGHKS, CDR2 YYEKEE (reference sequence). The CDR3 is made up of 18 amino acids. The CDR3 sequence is CASSLRLAGEGSTDTQYF. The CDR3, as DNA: TGTGCCAGCAGCTTGCGACTAGCGGGAGAGGGAAGCACAGATACGCAGTATTTT.

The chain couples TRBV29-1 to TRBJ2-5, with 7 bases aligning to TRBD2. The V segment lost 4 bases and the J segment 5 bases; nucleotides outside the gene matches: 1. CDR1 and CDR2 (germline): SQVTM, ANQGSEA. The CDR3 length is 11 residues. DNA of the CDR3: TGCAGCGTTGGGGAGGGGGAGACCCAGTACTTC. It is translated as CSVGEGETQYF.

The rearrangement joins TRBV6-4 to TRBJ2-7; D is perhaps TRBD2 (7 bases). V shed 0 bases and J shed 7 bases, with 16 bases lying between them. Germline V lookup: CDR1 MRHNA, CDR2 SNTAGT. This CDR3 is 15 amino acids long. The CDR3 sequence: CASSDSKGGKAEQYF. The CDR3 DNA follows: TGTGCCAGCAGTGACTCTAAGGGGGGGAAAGCGGAGCAGTACTTC.

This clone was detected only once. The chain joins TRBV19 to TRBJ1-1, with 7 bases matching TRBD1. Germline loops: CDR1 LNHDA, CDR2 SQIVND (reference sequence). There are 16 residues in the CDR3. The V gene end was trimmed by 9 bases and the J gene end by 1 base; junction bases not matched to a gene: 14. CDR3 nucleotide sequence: TGTGCCAGCAGACCTCTACAGGGGTCATCGAACACTGAAGCTTTCTTT. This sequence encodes CASRPLQGSSNTEAFF.

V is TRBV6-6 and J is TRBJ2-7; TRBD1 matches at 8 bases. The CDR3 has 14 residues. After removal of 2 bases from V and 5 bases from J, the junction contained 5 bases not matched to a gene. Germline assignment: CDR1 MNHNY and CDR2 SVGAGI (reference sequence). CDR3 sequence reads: CASSYGRGLHEQYF. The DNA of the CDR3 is TGTGCCAGCAGTTACGGCAGGGGGCTACACGAGCAGTACTTC.

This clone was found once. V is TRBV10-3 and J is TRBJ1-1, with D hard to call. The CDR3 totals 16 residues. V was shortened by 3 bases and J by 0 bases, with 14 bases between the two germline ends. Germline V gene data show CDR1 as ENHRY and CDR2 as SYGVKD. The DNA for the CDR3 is TGTGCCATCAGTGACCTATTCGGCAGCGTGAACACTGAAGCTTTCTTT. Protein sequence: CAISDLFGSVNTEAFF.

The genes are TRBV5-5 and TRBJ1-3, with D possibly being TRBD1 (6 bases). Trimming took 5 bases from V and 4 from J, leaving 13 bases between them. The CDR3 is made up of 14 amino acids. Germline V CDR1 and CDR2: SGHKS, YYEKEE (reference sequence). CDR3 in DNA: TGTGCCAGCAGAGCTACAGGGTTCGGAAACACCATATATTTT. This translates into CASRATGFGNTIYF.

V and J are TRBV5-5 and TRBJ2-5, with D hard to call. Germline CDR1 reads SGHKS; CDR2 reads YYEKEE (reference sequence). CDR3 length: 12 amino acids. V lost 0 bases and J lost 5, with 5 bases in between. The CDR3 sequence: CASSLVQETQYF. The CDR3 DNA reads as TGTGCCAGCAGCTTGGTCCAGGAGACCCAGTACTTC.

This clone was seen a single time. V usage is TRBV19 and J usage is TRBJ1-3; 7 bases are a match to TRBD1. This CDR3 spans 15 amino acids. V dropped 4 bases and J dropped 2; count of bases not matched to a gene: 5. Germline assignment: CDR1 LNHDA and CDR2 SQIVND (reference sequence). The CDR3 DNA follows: TGTGCCAGTAGTACACAGGGGCGGACTGGAAACACCATATATTTT. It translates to CASSTQGRTGNTIYF.

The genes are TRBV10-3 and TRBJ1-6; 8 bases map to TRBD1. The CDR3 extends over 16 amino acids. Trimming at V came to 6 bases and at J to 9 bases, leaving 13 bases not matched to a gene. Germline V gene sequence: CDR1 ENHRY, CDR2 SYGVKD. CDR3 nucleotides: TGTGCCATCAGCTCCCAGGCGACAGGGGAGTCTTCACCCCTCCACTTT. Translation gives CAISSQATGESSPLHF.

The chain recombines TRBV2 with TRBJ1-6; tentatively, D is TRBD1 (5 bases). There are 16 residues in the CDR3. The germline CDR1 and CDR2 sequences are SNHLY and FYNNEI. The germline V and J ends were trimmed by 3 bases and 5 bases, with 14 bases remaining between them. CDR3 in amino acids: CASSEDGGINNSPLHF. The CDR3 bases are TGTGCCAGCAGTGAGGACGGGGGGATTAATAATTCACCCCTCCACTTT.

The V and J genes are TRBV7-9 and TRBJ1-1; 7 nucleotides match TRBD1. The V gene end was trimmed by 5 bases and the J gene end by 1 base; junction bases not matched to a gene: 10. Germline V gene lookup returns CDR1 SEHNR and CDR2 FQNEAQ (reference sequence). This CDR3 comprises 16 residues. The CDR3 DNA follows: TGTGCCAGCAGCCAATTCACACAGGGGCGGAACACTGAAGCTTTCTTT. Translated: CASSQFTQGRNTEAFF.

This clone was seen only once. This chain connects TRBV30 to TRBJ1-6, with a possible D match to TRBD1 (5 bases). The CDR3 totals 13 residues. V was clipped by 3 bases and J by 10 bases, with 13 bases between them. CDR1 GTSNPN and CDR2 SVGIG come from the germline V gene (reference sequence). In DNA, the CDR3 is TGTGCCTGGAGCGACGACAGAGGATCACCCCTCCACTTT. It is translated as CAWSDDRGSPLHF.

Written as DNA, the CDR3 is TGTGCCAGCAGCTTAGGTACAGGGGGCGCGGTGAACACTGAAGCTTTCTTT. Translating it yields CASSLGTGGAVNTEAFF. The V and J genes are TRBV7-6 and TRBJ1-1; 9 bases fit TRBD1. Germline trimming cut 1 base from V and 0 bases from J; bases unmatched to any gene: 6. From germline, CDR1 is SGHVS and CDR2 FNYEAQ. CDR3 size: 17 residues.

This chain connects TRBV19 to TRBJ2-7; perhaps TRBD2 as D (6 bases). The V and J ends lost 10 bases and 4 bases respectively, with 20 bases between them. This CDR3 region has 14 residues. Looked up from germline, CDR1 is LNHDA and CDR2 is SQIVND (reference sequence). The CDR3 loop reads CATSSTRLGYEQYF. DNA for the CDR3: TGTGCCACCTCGTCGACTAGACTGGGGTACGAGCAGTACTTC.

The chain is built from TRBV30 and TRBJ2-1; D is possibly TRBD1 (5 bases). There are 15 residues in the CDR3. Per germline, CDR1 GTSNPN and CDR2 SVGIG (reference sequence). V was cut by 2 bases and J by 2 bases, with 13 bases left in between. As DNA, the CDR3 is TGTGCCTGGAGTTCTAGGGGCCGTCCCTACAATGAGCAGTTCTTC. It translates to CAWSSRGRPYNEQFF.

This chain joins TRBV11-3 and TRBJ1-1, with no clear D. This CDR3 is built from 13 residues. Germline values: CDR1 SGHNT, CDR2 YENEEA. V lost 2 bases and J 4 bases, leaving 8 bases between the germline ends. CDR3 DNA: TGTGCCAGCAGCTTAACGACTGTCACTGAAGCTTTCTTT. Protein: CASSLTTVTEAFF.

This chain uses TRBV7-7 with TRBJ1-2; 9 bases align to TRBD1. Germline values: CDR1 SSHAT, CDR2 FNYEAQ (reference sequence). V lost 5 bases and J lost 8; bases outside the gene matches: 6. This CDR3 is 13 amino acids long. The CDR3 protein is CASSLGQGQGYTF. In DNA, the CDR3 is TGTGCCAGCAGCCTCGGACAGGGGCAAGGCTACACCTTC. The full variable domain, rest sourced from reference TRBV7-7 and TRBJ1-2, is GAGVSQSPRYKVTKRGQDVTLRCDPISSHATLYWYQQALGQGPEFLTYFNYEAQPDKSGLPSDRFSAERPEGSISTLTIQRTEQRDSAMYRCASSLGQGQGYTFGSGTRLTVV.

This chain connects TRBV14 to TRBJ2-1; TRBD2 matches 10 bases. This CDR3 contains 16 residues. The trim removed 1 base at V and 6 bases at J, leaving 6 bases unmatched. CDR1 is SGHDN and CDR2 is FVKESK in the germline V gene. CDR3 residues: CASSQARLAGVNEQFF. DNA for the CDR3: TGTGCCAGCAGCCAAGCCCGGCTAGCGGGAGTCAATGAGCAGTTCTTC.

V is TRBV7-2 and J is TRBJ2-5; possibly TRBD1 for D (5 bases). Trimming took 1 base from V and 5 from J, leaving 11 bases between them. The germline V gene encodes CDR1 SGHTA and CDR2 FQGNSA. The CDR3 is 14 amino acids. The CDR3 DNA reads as TGTGCCAGCAGCTTAGGACAGTTTCACGAGACCCAGTACTTC. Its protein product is CASSLGQFHETQYF.

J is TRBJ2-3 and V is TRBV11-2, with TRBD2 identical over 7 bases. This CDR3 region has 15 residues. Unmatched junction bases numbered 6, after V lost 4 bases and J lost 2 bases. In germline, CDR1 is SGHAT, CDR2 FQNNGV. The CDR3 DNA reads TGTGCCAGCAGCTATAGCGGGCCTTTCACAGATACGCAGTATTTT. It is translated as CASSYSGPFTDTQYF.

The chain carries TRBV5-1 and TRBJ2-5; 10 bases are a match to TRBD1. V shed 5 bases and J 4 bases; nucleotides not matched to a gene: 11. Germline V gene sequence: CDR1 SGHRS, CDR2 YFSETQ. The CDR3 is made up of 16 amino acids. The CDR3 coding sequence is TGCGCCAGCAGGGTCCAGGGGACAGGGGTTTTAGAGACCCAGTACTTC. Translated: CASRVQGTGVLETQYF.

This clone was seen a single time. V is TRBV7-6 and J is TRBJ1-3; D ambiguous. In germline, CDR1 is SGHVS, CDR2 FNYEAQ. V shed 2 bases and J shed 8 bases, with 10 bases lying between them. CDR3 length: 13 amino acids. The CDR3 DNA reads TGTGCCAGCAGCTTAAATCAGCGGGACACCATATATTTT. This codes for CASSLNQRDTIYF.